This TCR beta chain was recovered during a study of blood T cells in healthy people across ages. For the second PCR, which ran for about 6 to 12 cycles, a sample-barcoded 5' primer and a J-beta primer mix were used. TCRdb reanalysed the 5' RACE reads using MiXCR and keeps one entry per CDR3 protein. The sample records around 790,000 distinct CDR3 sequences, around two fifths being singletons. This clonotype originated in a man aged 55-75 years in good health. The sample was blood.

CDR3 region: CSASPGVPQETQYF. For the CDR3, the DNA is TGCAGTGCTAGCCCGGGGGTACCCCAAGAGACCCAGTACTTC. This rearrangement joins TRBV20-1 to TRBJ2-5; possible D gene TRBD2, 6 bases. The CDR3 contains 14 residues. The V gene's germline CDR1 is DFQATT and CDR2 SNEGSKA (reference sequence). The V end was cut by 3 bases, the J end by 1 base, with 12 bases between.